A single sample gave rise to the 5 T cell receptor beta chains below, sequenced in a study of blood T cell repertoires in COVID-19. Clones were sequenced by immunoSEQ multiplex PCR, and TCRdb holds only the in-frame ones, with some missing. The sample records roughly 20,000 clones, about 85% being singletons. Sequenced material: peripheral blood. Every receptor here comes from a human donor in a cohort sampled during active COVID-19.

The chain is built from TRBV30 and TRBJ2-2; the D is unclear. V was clipped by 4 bases and J by 1 base, with 10 bases between them. CDR3 length equals 14 residues. The V gene's germline CDR1 is GTSNPN and CDR2 SVGIG (reference sequence). This chain's CDR3 is CAWTRTENTGELFF. DNA of the CDR3: TGTGCCTGGACGAGAACCGAGAACACCGGGGAGCTGTTTTTT.

The chain has TRBV6-6 and TRBJ2-1; D might be TRBD2 (6 bases). The V and J ends lost 2 bases and 1 base respectively, with 9 bases between them. This CDR3 spans 15 amino acids. Germline loops: CDR1 MNHNY, CDR2 SVGAGI (reference sequence). The CDR3 DNA sequence: TGTGCCAGCAGTTACGACGGGACTTCCTACAATGAGCAGTTCTTC. It encodes CASSYDGTSYNEQFF.

The chain carries TRBV5-1 and TRBJ2-1, with 11 bases matching TRBD2. Germline V gene data show CDR1 as SGHRS and CDR2 as YFSETQ. With 4 bases clipped from V and 9 bases from J, the junction kept 9 bases outside the gene matches. The CDR3 is 15 residues long. This CDR3 reads CASSRVAGGPTEQFF. DNA of the CDR3: TGCGCCAGCAGCAGAGTAGCGGGAGGGCCAACTGAGCAGTTCTTC.

The J gene is TRBJ1-1, the V gene TRBV5-5; TRBD1 is a possible D gene (5 bases). This CDR3 is built from 13 residues. Germline assignment: CDR1 SGHKS and CDR2 YYEKEE (reference sequence). V lost 3 bases and J lost 7, with 13 bases in between. CDR3 loop: CASSSTGYGEAFF. The CDR3 DNA reads as TGTGCCAGCAGCTCAACAGGTTACGGTGAAGCTTTCTTT.

The CDR3 DNA reads TGTGCCAGCAGCTTAGACCCAAGCGGGCTAGTGGACACAGATACGCAGTATTTT. It yields the protein CASSLDPSGLVDTDTQYF. The V gene is TRBV13, the J gene TRBJ2-3; tentative D call: TRBD2 (6 bases). The CDR3 has 18 amino acids. Germline CDR1 is PRHDT and CDR2 is FYEKMQ (reference sequence). V was clipped by 1 base and J by 2 bases, with 19 bases between them.